A selection of T cell receptor beta chains follows, all from one sample in a study of CD8+CD57+ T cells in acquired aplastic anemia. TCRdb called the reads again in MiXCR, with one record for every CDR3 protein. Found here are hundreds of thousands of distinct CDR3 sequences, less than 35% of them singletons; the top ten hold 0.8% to 0.85%. Specimen: sorted CD4+, CD8+, or CD8+CD57+ T cells (not recorded which) from PBMCs. Source of these receptors: a human donor with aplastic anemia. Each CDR3 is given with its conserved first and last residue. The D gene is left open where the match is weak. Not every row has a clone size; where given, it reads once, few, many or a size class.

TRBV7-9	TRBJ2-3	-	-	CASSLASKGLSTDTQYF	TGTGCCAGCAGCTTAGCGTCGAAGGGTCTCTCCACAGATACGCAGTATTTT
TRBV7-2	TRBJ2-3	-	many	CASSLASMGDTQYF	TGTGCCAGCAGCTTAGCTAGCATGGGAGATACGCAGTATTTT
TRBV20-1	TRBJ2-1	-	many	CSARATSGYNEQFF	TGCAGTGCTAGAGCGACCTCGGGCTACAATGAGCAGTTCTTC
TRBV5-1	TRBJ2-3	-	-	CASSSARDTSTDTQYF	TGCGCCAGCAGCTCGGCCCGGGACACTTCCACAGATACGCAGTATTTT
TRBV7-2	TRBJ2-3	-	-	CASSPGLGADTQYF	TGTGCCAGCAGCCCTGGGCTAGGGGCAGATACGCAGTATTTT
TRBV19	TRBJ1-1	-	-	CASTLGLGLTDEAFF	TGTGCCAGCACTCTCGGTCTGGGACTTACCGATGAAGCTTTCTTT
TRBV10-3	TRBJ1-2	TRBD1	few	CASRESGTAFYGYTF	TGTGCCAGCAGGGAGTCCGGGACAGCCTTTTATGGCTACACCTTC
TRBV19	TRBJ1-1	-	few	CASSMLTAGVGYTEAFF	TGTGCCAGTAGTATGCTGACAGCTGGGGTAGGGTACACTGAAGCTTTCTTT
TRBV7-7	TRBJ1-5	TRBD1	-	CASREDRGGSNQPQHF	TGTGCTAGCAGAGAAGACAGGGGAGGAAGCAATCAGCCCCAGCATTTT
TRBV2	TRBJ1-5	-	-	CASSVGRGGNQPQHF	TGTGCCAGCAGTGTGGGCAGGGGAGGGAATCAGCCCCAGCATTTT
TRBV11-1	TRBJ1-1	-	-	CASSLASGGVNTEAFF	TGTGCCAGCAGCTTAGCCTCGGGGGGGGTGAACACTGAAGCTTTCTTT
TRBV27	TRBJ2-4	TRBD1	once	CASSLSTGGFQIAKNIQYF	TGTGCCAGCAGTTTGTCCACAGGGGGCTTCCAAATAGCCAAAAACATTCAGTACTTC
TRBV20-1	TRBJ2-1	-	-	CSAREVASPYNEQFF	TGCAGTGCTAGAGAGGTCGCGTCGCCGTACAATGAGCAGTTCTTC
TRBV7-9	TRBJ1-5	-	few	CASSQDSSGQPQHF	TGTGCCAGCAGCCAAGATTCGTCGGGACAGCCCCAGCATTTT
TRBV11-2	TRBJ2-3	TRBD2	-	CASSLYISGGAGDTQYF	TGTGCCAGCAGCTTATATATCTCGGGGGGGGCAGGGGATACGCAGTATTTT
TRBV20-1	TRBJ2-7	-	many	CSARDQGRGQYYEQYF	TGCAGTGCTAGAGATCAGGGCAGGGGCCAGTACTACGAGCAGTACTTC
TRBV20-1	TRBJ2-1	TRBD2	-	CSARNPSGNNNEQFF	TGCAGTGCTCGTAACCCTAGCGGGAATAACAATGAGCAGTTCTTC
TRBV7-9	TRBJ2-7	TRBD2	many	CATSGRSSYEQYF	TGTGCCACCAGCGGGAGGAGCTCCTACGAGCAGTACTTC
TRBV7-6	TRBJ2-6	-	many	CASSFPLSGANVLTF	TGTGCCAGCAGCTTCCCGCTTTCTGGGGCCAACGTCCTGACTTTC
TRBV5-8	TRBJ2-4	-	few	CASSLSVDIQYF	TGTGCCAGCAGCTTATCCGTGGACATTCAGTACTTC
TRBV9	TRBJ2-7	-	few	CASSVGPGALNYEQYF	TGTGCCAGCAGCGTAGGGCCCGGGGCCCTCAACTACGAGCAGTACTTC
TRBV4-1	TRBJ2-5	-	many	CASSQEYQETQYF	TGCGCCAGCAGCCAAGAGTACCAAGAGACCCAGTACTTC
TRBV4-3	TRBJ1-2	TRBD1	-	CASSVSEGAAGYTF	TGCGCCAGCAGCGTATCTGAGGGGGCTGCTGGCTACACCTTC
TRBV5-1	TRBJ2-2	-	-	CASSPNLNTGELFF	TGCGCCAGCAGCCCGAACTTGAACACCGGGGAGCTGTTTTTT
TRBV6-5	TRBJ1-5	-	-	CASSSSGLGDGQPQHF	TGTGCCAGCAGTTCCTCCGGGTTGGGGGACGGACAGCCCCAGCATTTT
TRBV12-5	TRBJ1-2	-	many	CASGEIYYGYTF	TGTGCTAGTGGTGAAATTTACTATGGCTACACCTTC
TRBV2	TRBJ2-5	-	many	CASSEDLQETQYF	TGTGCCAGCAGTGAAGACTTACAAGAGACCCAGTACTTC